The 28 T cell receptor beta chains below all came from one sample that was sequenced in a study of blood T cells in healthy people across ages. The second PCR ran about 6 to 11 cycles with a sample-barcoded 5' primer and J-beta primers. From the 5' RACE reads, TCRdb called clonotypes with MiXCR, one entry per CDR3 protein. The repertoire holds about 800,000 distinct CDR3 sequences, with roughly 25% as singletons. This same sample was also part of a study on T cells of mothers and their children.

Sequencing was carried out using blood. Source of these receptors: a boy aged 5-17 years in good health.

As to this clonotype: Germline and junction disagree at one end, which may indicate a read error. This CDR3 is CATSRGREGYEQYF. The CDR3 DNA follows: TGTGCCACTAGCAGGGGACGGGAGGGATACGAGCAGTACTTC. The rearrangement links TRBV15 to TRBJ2-7; 8 bases are shared with TRBD2. CDR3 length equals 14 residues. Germline lookup yields CDR1 LNHNV and CDR2 YYDKDF (reference sequence).

This chain joins TRBV20-1 and TRBJ2-4; TRBD2 is a possible D gene (5 bases). CDR1 DFQATT and CDR2 SNEGSKA come from the germline V gene (reference sequence). CDR3 size: 13 residues. The DNA for the CDR3 is TGCAGCGCCGGGGAGTTGGCCAAAAACATTCAGTACTTC. Translating it yields CSAGELAKNIQYF.

This clonotype was detected only a few times. The chain recombines TRBV7-3 with TRBJ2-5; 10 nucleotides line up with TRBD1. The CDR3 loop spans 13 amino acids. Germline V gene lookup returns CDR1 SGHTA and CDR2 FQGTGA. With V trimmed by 5 bases and J by 10 bases, 7 bases remained unmatched. CDR3 in amino acids: CASSPTDRGNQYF. CDR3 bases: TGTGCCAGCAGCCCTACGGACAGGGGGAACCAGTACTTC.

CDR3 sequence (DNA): TGTGCCGATACCAGGGGTGACTATGGCTACACCTTC. The encoded protein is CADTRGDYGYTF. The chain uses TRBV6-7 and TRBJ1-2; TRBD1 is a possible D gene (6 bases). TRBV6-7 is flagged as an ORF with uncertain function. Trimming removed 11 bases at V and 3 bases at J, with 13 bases between. There are 12 residues in the CDR3.

The sample holds many counts of this clonotype. At one end, the junction sequence differs from germline, possibly due to a read error. The chain carries TRBV4-3 and TRBJ2-1; possibly TRBD2 for D (6 bases). Germline lookup yields CDR1 LGHNA and CDR2 YSLEER. This CDR3 comprises 15 residues. The CDR3 sequence: CASSQGGDSYNEQFF. The CDR3 nucleotides are TGTGCCAGCAGCCAAGGCGGGGACTCCTACAATGAGCAGTTCTTC.

V usage is TRBV28 and J usage is TRBJ2-1, with D unresolved. Matching the DNA end better, TRBJ2-7 makes the J call doubtful. The CDR3 spans 15 residues. Germline V gene data show CDR1 as MDHEN and CDR2 as SYDVKM. The CDR3 DNA is TGTGCCAGCAGTTTAACGGCAGAGAGCTCCTACGAGCAGTACTTC. This translates into CASSLTAESSYEQYF.

V and J are TRBV7-2 and TRBJ2-1; D is uncertain. The DNA end is a closer match to TRBJ2-5, so the J assignment may be wrong. Germline CDR1 and CDR2: SGHTA and FQGNSA. CDR3 length: 13 amino acids. Written as DNA, the CDR3 is TGTGCCAGCAGCTTCTCTGCGGAGGAGACCCAGTACTTC. This codes for CASSFSAEETQYF.

J is TRBJ2-7 and V is TRBV12-3 or TRBV12-4; no firm D call. Trimming cost V 2 bases and J 0 bases, with 8 bases left between them. The CDR3 loop spans 14 amino acids. Written as DNA, the CDR3 is TGTGCCAGCAGTTTACACGTCAACTCCTACGAGCAGTACTTC. This gives the protein CASSLHVNSYEQYF.

The V and J genes are TRBV9 and TRBJ2-5; possibly TRBD1 for D (6 bases). The CDR3 runs to 15 residues. Germline CDR1 and CDR2: SGDLS and YYNGEE. Trimming took off 0 bases at V and 4 bases at J, with 13 bases between the two ends. CDR3 region: CASSVGWDITETQYF. The CDR3 DNA reads TGTGCCAGCAGCGTAGGCTGGGACATAACAGAGACCCAGTACTTC.

This clonotype was picked up a small number of times. V is TRBV5-1 and J is TRBJ2-1; TRBD1 matches at 8 bases. V shed 5 bases, J shed 3 bases, and the junction held 7 bases outside the gene matches. The CDR3 length is 15 residues. Per the germline V gene, CDR1 is SGHRS and CDR2 is YFSETQ. In nucleotides, the CDR3 is TGCGCCAGCAGGGGGGACAGGACGGTCTACAATGAGCAGTTCTTC. Translated, it gives CASRGDRTVYNEQFF.

The table lists this clonotype with a few counts. The chain has TRBV28 and TRBJ2-2; D is undetermined. CDR1 is MDHEN and CDR2 is SYDVKM in the germline V gene. V was cut by 3 bases and J by 7 bases, with 9 bases left in between. The CDR3 is made up of 13 amino acids. The CDR3 loop reads CASSFWGSGELFF. Written as DNA, the CDR3 is TGTGCCAGCAGTTTTTGGGGTAGCGGGGAGCTGTTTTTT.

This clonotype was counted ten times or more. The rearrangement joins TRBV6-2 or TRBV6-3 to TRBJ1-5; TRBD1 matches 9 bases. V shed 5 bases, J shed 1 base, and the junction held 15 bases outside the gene matches. This CDR3 has 19 amino acids. Germline V gene lookup returns CDR1 MNHEY and CDR2 SVGEGT. CDR3 in DNA: TGTGCCAGCAGTGAAAGGACAGGGGAGAGTACTAGAAGCAATCAGCCCCAGCATTTT. Its protein is CASSERTGESTRSNQPQHF.

This clonotype has a single count. This chain connects TRBV20-1 to TRBJ2-3; D perhaps matches TRBD2 (6 bases). In germline, CDR1 is DFQATT, CDR2 SNEGSKA (reference sequence). The V end lost 0 bases, the J end lost 4 bases, and 17 bases lay between the germline ends. The CDR3 consists of 16 residues. This chain's CDR3 is CSAREWRAGNADTQYF. Written as DNA, the CDR3 is TGCAGTGCTAGAGAGTGGAGGGCCGGGAATGCAGATACGCAGTATTTT.

V usage is TRBV20-1 and J usage is TRBJ2-5, with 7 bases lining up with TRBD1. Germline CDR1 reads DFQATT; CDR2 reads SNEGSKA (reference sequence). The CDR3 is made up of 15 amino acids. V lost 3 bases and J lost 5; bases outside the gene matches: 12. The CDR3 here is CSARQGQSAKETQYF. DNA for the CDR3: TGCAGTGCTAGGCAGGGACAGTCCGCCAAGGAGACCCAGTACTTC.

This clonotype showed up just a few times. This rearrangement joins TRBV7-8 to TRBJ2-1, with TRBD2 matching 10 bases. Per germline, CDR1 SGHVS and CDR2 FQNEAQ. The CDR3 totals 16 residues. The V gene end was trimmed by 0 bases and the J gene end by 6 bases; junction bases not matched to a gene: 5. DNA of the CDR3: TGTGCCAGCAGCTTAGCGGTAACTAGCGGGACCAATGAGCAGTTCTTC. It specifies CASSLAVTSGTNEQFF. Full variable domain (missing parts from reference TRBV7-8 and TRBJ2-1): GAGVSQSPRYKVAKRGQDVALRCDPISGHVSLFWYQQALGQGPEFLTYFQNEAQLDKSGLPSDRFFAERPEGSVSTLKIQRTQQEDSAVYLCASSLAVTSGTNEQFFGPGTRLTVL.

This clonotype was detected a few times. This sequence joins TRBV30 and TRBJ2-4, with unresolved D. The CDR3 sequence is 16 residues long. Trimming removed 5 bases at V and 0 bases at J, with 17 bases between. Germline V gene data show CDR1 as GTSNPN and CDR2 as SVGIG (reference sequence). As DNA, the CDR3 is TGTGCCTGGGGCCTCAAGGGCCCTCTAGCCAAAAACATTCAGTACTTC. This translates into CAWGLKGPLAKNIQYF.

The genes are TRBV5-6 and TRBJ2-3; TRBD2 matches at 7 bases. CDR1 and CDR2 (germline): SGHDT, YYEEEE. This CDR3 contains 18 residues. V lost 3 bases and J lost 1; bases outside the gene matches: 14. CDR3 loop: CASSSRRAGVRGTDTQYF. The CDR3 DNA sequence: TGTGCCAGCAGCTCCCGTAGGGCGGGGGTCCGGGGCACAGATACGCAGTATTTT.

The gene calls are TRBV2 and TRBJ2-7; 8 bases are a match to TRBD2. CDR1 is SNHLY and CDR2 is FYNNEI in the germline V gene. The CDR3 loop spans 14 amino acids. Trimming cost V 8 bases and J 2 bases; bases outside gene matches: 8. The CDR3 is CASQPSRGAYEQYF. The CDR3 DNA is TGTGCCAGCCAGCCGTCGCGGGGGGCCTACGAGCAGTACTTC.

This clonotype was counted only a few times. The chain couples TRBV14 to TRBJ2-5; D is possibly TRBD2 (5 bases). CDR3 size: 15 residues. With 1 base removed from V and 1 base from J, the gap between germline ends came to 10 bases. Per germline, CDR1 SGHDN and CDR2 FVKESK. CDR3 in amino acids: CASSQVRGSQETQYF. The CDR3 DNA reads TGTGCCAGCAGCCAAGTGCGAGGGTCCCAAGAGACCCAGTACTTC.

V is TRBV7-9 and J is TRBJ2-3, with a possible D match to TRBD1 (6 bases). Trimming cost V 8 bases and J 4 bases, with 31 bases left between them. This CDR3 region has 19 residues. Germline V gene lookup returns CDR1 SEHNR and CDR2 FQNEAQ (reference sequence). The CDR3 loop reads CASFESGAQGRHAPDTQYF. The CDR3 DNA reads as TGTGCCAGCTTTGAAAGTGGGGCACAGGGCCGACACGCCCCAGATACGCAGTATTTT.

This clonotype was recorded many times. The chain combines TRBV6-2 or TRBV6-3 with TRBJ1-1; D is ambiguous. The germline CDR1 and CDR2 sequences are MNHEY and SVGEGT. Between the trimmed V and J ends, which lost 2 bases and 0 bases, there was a span of 1 base. The CDR3 runs 12 residues. In nucleotides, the CDR3 is TGTGCCAGCAGTTACCTGAACACTGAAGCTTTCTTT. Translating it yields CASSYLNTEAFF.

The chain recombines TRBV12-3 or TRBV12-4 with TRBJ2-3, with 8 bases lining up with TRBD2. Trimming cost V 5 bases and J 4 bases; bases outside gene matches: 14. The CDR3 covers 17 residues. The chain's CDR3 is CASSPTTGLDGADTQYF. Written as DNA, the CDR3 is TGTGCCAGCAGTCCGACGACGGGACTAGATGGGGCAGATACGCAGTATTTT.

The V call is TRBV27, the J call TRBJ2-3, with D perhaps TRBD2 (6 bases). The V gene's germline CDR1 is MNHEY and CDR2 SMNVEV (reference sequence). The V end lost 5 bases, the J end lost 1 base, and 16 bases lay between the germline ends. The CDR3 covers 16 residues. Here the CDR3 reads CASSPLWGGGTDTQYF. The CDR3 DNA sequence: TGTGCCAGCAGTCCCCTTTGGGGAGGCGGCACAGATACGCAGTATTTT.

This clonotype has just a few counts. This chain joins TRBV2 and TRBJ2-5, with TRBD1 identical over 9 bases. The CDR3 is 13 residues long. The germline CDR1 and CDR2 sequences are SNHLY and FYNNEI. V lost 8 bases to trimming and J lost 6 bases; unmatched junction nucleotides: 7. CDR3 sequence (DNA): TGTGCCAGCGGTGGACAGGGGTTGAAGACCCAGTACTTC. It translates to CASGGQGLKTQYF.

This clonotype was seen a few times. CDR3 nucleotides: TGTGCCAGCAGCCCAATGCCAGCAAGTAATGAAAAACTGTTTTTT. It yields the protein CASSPMPASNEKLFF. J is TRBJ1-4 and V is TRBV7-2; D ambiguous. The V end lost 5 bases, the J end lost 4 bases, and 14 bases lay between the germline ends. This CDR3 comprises 15 residues. Germline V gene data show CDR1 as SGHTA and CDR2 as FQGNSA.

J is TRBJ1-4 and V is TRBV7-9; D uncertain. CDR1 and CDR2 (germline): SEHNR, FQNEAQ (reference sequence). Trimming shortened V by 2 bases and J by 8 bases, and 18 bases separated the two germline ends. CDR3 size: 16 residues. DNA of the CDR3: TGTGCCAGCAGCTTACCGGAGGAGGTGTCGGGGGAAAAACTGTTTTTT. It codes for CASSLPEEVSGEKLFF.

This clonotype was counted a single time. The J gene is TRBJ2-7, the V gene TRBV10-3, with a tentative D call TRBD2 (5 bases). V dropped 0 bases and J dropped 6 bases, with 15 bases sitting between them. Per germline, CDR1 ENHRY and CDR2 SYGVKD. The CDR3 has 15 amino acids. CDR3 amino acids: CAISESGAEGSEQYF. CDR3 coding DNA: TGTGCCATCAGTGAGTCGGGCGCTGAGGGCTCCGAGCAGTACTTC.

This chain uses TRBV28 with TRBJ2-5; 7 bases map to TRBD1. Germline CDR1 MDHEN, CDR2 SYDVKM. Trimming removed 6 bases from V and 1 base from J; junction bases left unmatched: 8. The CDR3 is 15 amino acids. The CDR3 DNA is TGTGCCAGCAGCCCAGGGGGTAGCCCCCAAGAGACCCAGTACTTC. It is translated as CASSPGGSPQETQYF.